The sequence of this T cell receptor (beta chain) was determined in a study of blood T cells in healthy people across ages. For the second PCR, which ran for about 7 to 11 cycles, a sample-barcoded 5' primer and a J-beta primer mix were used. TCRdb redid the calling of the 5' RACE reads with MiXCR, one entry per CDR3 protein. This sample has 780,000 or so distinct CDR3 sequences, with just over 55% found just once. Study results and limitations: The unsorted PBMCs prevented any conclusive comparison of naive versus antigen-experienced cells.

As for this clonotype: Its cognate antigen is unknown.

Trimming removed 4 bases from V and 0 bases from J, with 8 bases in between. This CDR3 has 14 amino acids. Germline CDR1 and CDR2: LNHNV and YYDKDF (reference sequence). The chain combines TRBV15 with TRBJ2-3; the D is unclear. The source material was blood. The clonotype was recovered from a man aged 35-49 years in good health. The CDR3 DNA sequence: TGTGCCACCAGCAACACGGCTAGCACAGATACGCAGTATTTT. Translating gives CATSNTASTDTQYF.